This paragraph reports one T cell receptor (beta chain). Its antigen is not identified. The sample's time point: persistent/refractory GD, antithyroid drugs over 5 years with positive TRAb. Extracted RNA from PBMCs served as the source of the TCR library. Germline CDR1 and CDR2: DFQATT and SNEGSKA (reference sequence). The CDR3 totals 16 residues. The J segment lost 0 bases and the V segment lost 3 bases, leaving 6 bases of the junction unmatched. In building TCR beta libraries, iRepertoire HTBI primers were used together with Arm-PCR of CDR3 regions. In TCRdb, the multiplex PCR reads were re-called with MiXCR into one record per CDR3 protein. In the table there are a few hundred thousand distinct CDR3 sequences, 20% to 25% of which are singletons. This record comes from a study of regulatory T cells in long-lasting Graves disease. Study-wide results and caveats: TCR diversity in persistent Graves' patients was below that of newly diagnosed ones. It was in persistent disease that TRBV28, TRBJ1-2 and TRBJ2-5 were favored.

This receptor was identified in a female donor with Graves disease. The gene calls are TRBV20-1 and TRBJ2-2; 8 bases align to TRBD2. Here the sequenced sample was peripheral blood mononuclear cells (PBMCs), taken when the disease was refractory, from a patient treated with antithyroid drugs. CDR3: CSARNSGAANTGELFF. CDR3 bases: TGCAGTGCTAGGAATAGCGGGGCCGCGAACACCGGGGAGCTGTTTTTT.